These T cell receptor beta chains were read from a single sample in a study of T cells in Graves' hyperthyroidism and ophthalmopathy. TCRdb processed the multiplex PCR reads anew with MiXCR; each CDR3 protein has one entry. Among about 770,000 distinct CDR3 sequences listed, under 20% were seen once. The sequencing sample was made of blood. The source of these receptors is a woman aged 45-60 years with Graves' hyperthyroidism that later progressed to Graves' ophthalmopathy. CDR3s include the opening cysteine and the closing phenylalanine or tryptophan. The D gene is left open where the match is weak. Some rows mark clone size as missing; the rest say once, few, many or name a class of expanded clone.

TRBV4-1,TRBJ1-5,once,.,TGCGCCAGCAGCCCCAGGCAAAGGGGGGGCAATCAGCCCCAGCATTTT,CASSPRQRGGNQPQHF
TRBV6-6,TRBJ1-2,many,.,TGTGCCAGCAGTTACAGCAGGGACACGTCGAACTATGGCTACACCTTC,CASSYSRDTSNYGYTF
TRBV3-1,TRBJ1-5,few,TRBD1,TGTGCCAGCAGCCAATTTTCAGGGGGCGAACAGCCCCAGCATTTT,CASSQFSGGEQPQHF
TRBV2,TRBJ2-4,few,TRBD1,TGTGCCAGCAGTGATTCCGGGACAGGGGCTTACGAAGGCAAAAACATTCAGTACTTC,CASSDSGTGAYEGKNIQYF
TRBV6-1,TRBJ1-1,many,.,TGTGCCAGCAGTGAAGGGACTAACACTGAAGCTTTCTTT,CASSEGTNTEAFF
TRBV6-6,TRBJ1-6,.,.,TGTGCCAGCAGTTACGCAGGAGAGCATTCACCCCTCCACTTT,CASSYAGEHSPLHF
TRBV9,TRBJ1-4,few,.,TGTGCCAGCAGCGTAGCAGGATTGGGTGAAAAACTGTTTTTT,CASSVAGLGEKLFF
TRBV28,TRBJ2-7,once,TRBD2,TGTGCCAGCAGTTTATGGACTAGCGGGGGGAAGGAGCAGTACTTC,CASSLWTSGGKEQYF
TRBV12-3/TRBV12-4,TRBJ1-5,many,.,TGTGCCAGCAGTCTTGGACCGAATAGCAATCAGCCCCAGCATTTT,CASSLGPNSNQPQHF
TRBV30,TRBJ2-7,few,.,TGTGCCTGGAGTGTAGGTCTAGCCGTCTACGAGCAGTACTTC,CAWSVGLAVYEQYF
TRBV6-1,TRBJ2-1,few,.,TGTGCCAGCAGTGAATTGGGCAGTTTCTACAATGAGCAGTTCTTC,CASSELGSFYNEQFF
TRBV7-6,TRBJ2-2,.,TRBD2,TGTGCCAGCAGACCAGGGACTAGCGGGGGGAACACCGGGGAGCTGTTTTTT,CASRPGTSGGNTGELFF
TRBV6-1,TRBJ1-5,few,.,TGTGCCAGCAAAATGACAGGAAGCAATCAGCCCCAGCATTTT,CASKMTGSNQPQHF
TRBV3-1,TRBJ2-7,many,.,TGTGCCAGCAGCCAAGTACAGGGTGCCCAGCAGTACTTC,CASSQVQGAQQYF
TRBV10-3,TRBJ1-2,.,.,TGTGCCATCAGTGAGTCAAGGGAAGACAGCTATGGCTACACCTTC,CAISESREDSYGYTF
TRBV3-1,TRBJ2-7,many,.,TGTGCCAGCAGCCCCCCACAGGGCGACGAGCAGTACTTC,CASSPPQGDEQYF
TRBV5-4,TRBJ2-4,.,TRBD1,TGTGCCAGCAGCTTGGGTCTACGGACAGGGGGCGTGGACATTCAGTACTTC,CASSLGLRTGGVDIQYF
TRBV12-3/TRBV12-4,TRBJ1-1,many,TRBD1,TGTGCCAGCAGTAGGGACAGGGTACGGGCTTTCTTT,CASSRDRVRAFF
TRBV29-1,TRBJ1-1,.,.,TGCAGCGTTCGGGTGGGGGGTTTTGAAGCTTTCTTT,CSVRVGGFEAFF
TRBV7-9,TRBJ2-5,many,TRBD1,TGTGCCAGCAGCCCAAAACAGGGGGGAGCGGAGACCCAGTACTTC,CASSPKQGGAETQYF
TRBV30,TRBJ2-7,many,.,TGTGCCTGGAGTGTACAGGGATCAGGTTACGAGCAGTACTTC,CAWSVQGSGYEQYF
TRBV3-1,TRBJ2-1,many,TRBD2,TGTGCCAGCAGCCAAGCTGCTAGCGGGACCTACAATGAGCAGTTCTTC,CASSQAASGTYNEQFF
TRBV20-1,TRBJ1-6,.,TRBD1,TGCAGTGCTAACTCGGGACAGGCTGCTTCACCCCTCCACTTT,CSANSGQAASPLHF
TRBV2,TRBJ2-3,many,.,TGTGCCAGCAGTGCCGACAGGAGCACAGATACGCAGTATTTT,CASSADRSTDTQYF
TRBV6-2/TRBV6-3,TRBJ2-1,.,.,TGTGCCAGCAGTGTTGATTCGGGGGGCGATGAGCAGTTCTTC,CASSVDSGGDEQFF
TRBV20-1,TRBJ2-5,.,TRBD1,TGCAGTGCTAGTGGACAGGGGGCGGAGACCCAGTACTTC,CSASGQGAETQYF
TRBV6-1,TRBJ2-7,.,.,TGTGCCAGCAGTCCCACTACGAAACAGTACTTC,CASSPTTKQYF
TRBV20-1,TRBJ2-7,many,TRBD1,TGCAGTGCCGATTTCCGGGACAGGGAGCCCTACGAGCAGTACTTC,CSADFRDREPYEQYF
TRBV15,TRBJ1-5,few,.,TGTGCCACCAGCAAGGTTGCGGGACGAGGGGATCAGCCCCAGCATTTT,CATSKVAGRGDQPQHF
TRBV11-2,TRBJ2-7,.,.,TGTGCCAGCAGCCTCTCCAGTGCCACCGGGGAGCAGTACTTC,CASSLSSATGEQYF
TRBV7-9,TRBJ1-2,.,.,TGTGCCAGCAGCCCAAAATTACCGGGAGAGTCTGAGGGCTACACCTTC,CASSPKLPGESEGYTF
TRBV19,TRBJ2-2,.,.,TGTGCCAGTTCGGACACCTTCACCGGGGAGCTGTTTTTT,CASSDTFTGELFF
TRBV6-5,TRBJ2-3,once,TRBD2,TGTGCCAGCGGGGGGGAGAGGGGTGCCACAGGTACGCAGTATTTT,CASGGERGATGTQYF
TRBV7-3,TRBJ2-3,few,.,TGTGCCAGCAGCTCCCAGACTACCTCAGATACGCAGTATTTT,CASSSQTTSDTQYF
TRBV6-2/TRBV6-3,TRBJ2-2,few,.,TGTGCCTCCGGGCAGAGGCTGTTTTTT,CASGQRLFF
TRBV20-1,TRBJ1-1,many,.,TGCAGTGCTAGAGGGACAATGGTAACTGAAGCTTTCTTT,CSARGTMVTEAFF
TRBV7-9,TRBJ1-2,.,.,TGTGCCAGCAGCCTTACGACAGGATCTTACTATGGCTACACCTTC,CASSLTTGSYYGYTF
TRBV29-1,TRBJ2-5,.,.,TGCAGTGGTGACATTTTGCAAGAGACCCAGTACTTC,CSGDILQETQYF
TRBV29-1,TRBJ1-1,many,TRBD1,TGCAGCGTATCGTCAGGGACAGACACTGAAGCTTTCTTT,CSVSSGTDTEAFF
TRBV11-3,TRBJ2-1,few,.,TGTGCCAGCAGCCTATACTCGGGGGGCGATTACAATGAGCAGTTCTTC,CASSLYSGGDYNEQFF